The entry below gives a single TCR beta chain sequence along with its context. Antigen unknown. This specimen belongs to a study of T-cell memory formation after mild COVID-19. Study overall: Largely donor-specific TCR clusters were found. Findings and caveats of the study: Mostly located in CM and EM were contracting CD4+ clones, with contracting CD8+ clones located in EMRA.

TCRdb reprocessed the 5' RACE reads with MiXCR, giving one entry per CDR3 protein. The sample yields 190,000 or so distinct CDR3 sequences, 20% to 25% seen once. Germline V gives CDR1 KGHDR, CDR2 SFDVKD. Losses at the gene ends were 3 bases for V and 3 bases for J; bases not matched to a gene: 3. The length of the CDR3 is 15 residues. Material for sequencing was PBMCs or a T cell subset sorted from them (not recorded which). This rearrangement joins TRBV24-1 to TRBJ1-5; 8 bases fit TRBD1. The receptor comes from an adult woman who had mild COVID-19 (a few samples of this study predate the infection). Cell type and time point are not known. The CDR3 sequence is CATSDVTGDNQPQHF. The CDR3 bases are TGTGCCACCAGTGATGTGACAGGGGACAATCAGCCCCAGCATTTT.